This note documents a single TCR beta chain sequence. MiXCR was run by TCRdb on the 5' RACE reads, yielding one entry per CDR3 protein. In the table there are 250,000 or so distinct CDR3 sequences, about 8% of which are singletons. This sample is drawn from a study of identical twins. The V gene end was trimmed by 1 base and the J gene end by 1 base; junction bases not matched to a gene: 16. The CDR3 is 20 amino acids. CDR1 and CDR2 from the germline V gene are LGHNA and YSLEER. This sample also belongs to another study, concerning yellow fever vaccine responses in identical twins.

The chain is built from TRBV4-3 and TRBJ2-1; 7 positions agree with TRBD2. The receptor was derived from a woman aged 18-30 years in good health. Sequenced sample: CD8+ T cells sorted from blood. The CDR3 loop is CASSQGEGSGFDGSYNEQFF. CDR3 nucleotide sequence: TGCGCCAGCAGCCAAGGGGAAGGTAGCGGGTTCGACGGATCCTACAATGAGCAGTTCTTC.